This T cell receptor beta chain was retrieved from a study of blood T cell repertoires in COVID-19. Cohort allocation depended upon clinical history that participants reported. Data came from immunoSEQ multiplex PCR; TCRdb stores just in-frame clones and leaves some out. The table has approximately 490,000 clones, 75% to 90% seen once. The V gene lost 7 bases and the J gene lost 1 base, with 16 bases spanning the gap. The CDR3 runs 15 residues. Germline CDR1 and CDR2: MDHEN and SYDVKM. This TCR came from a woman younger than 35 who had recovered from COVID-19. The sample taken for sequencing was PBMCs or T cells enriched from blood (not recorded which). This chain links TRBV28 with TRBJ1-1; D not resolved. CDR3 sequence reads: CASIPETRTNTEAFF. Written as DNA, the CDR3 is TGTGCCAGCATCCCAGAAACCCGTACGAACACTGAAGCTTTCTTT.